This T cell receptor (beta chain) was recovered during a study of blood T cell repertoires in COVID-19. Study-level information: Acute and convalescent COVID-19 specimens originated in the United States, Italy and Spain. Nucleic acid was either cDNA or gDNA, and it came from T cells, B-cell-depleted T cells, or PBMCs.

As handled by the study authors: How many nucleated cells were present was estimated from reference gene primer amplification. This table comes from immunoSEQ multiplex PCR, and its TCRdb copy is limited to in-frame clones, with some not included. The DNA gave D and trimming, while V, J and clone size come from that table. The repertoire holds roughly 250,000 clones, with roughly four fifths as singletons. The CDR3 extends over 14 amino acids. V shed 0 bases and J shed 5 bases, with 9 bases lying between them. Germline CDR1 SGHDT, CDR2 YYEEEE. Sequenced: peripheral blood. This rearrangement joins TRBV5-6 to TRBJ2-1; tentative D call: TRBD2 (5 bases). This receptor was identified in a woman aged 60 to 75 with active or convalescent COVID-19. The CDR3 sequence: CASSLAGLNNEQFF. DNA for the CDR3: TGTGCCAGCAGCTTGGCCGGACTGAACAATGAGCAGTTCTTC. The complete variable domain, with remaining parts taken from reference TRBV5-6 and TRBJ2-1, reads DAGVTQSPTHLIKTRGQQVTLRCSPKSGHDTVSWYQQALGQGPQFIFQYYEEEERQRGNFPDRFSGHQFPNYSSELNVNALLLGDSALYLCASSLAGLNNEQFFGPGTRLTVL.